The text below deals with one T cell receptor (beta chain). Methods used by the authors: Scientists estimated how many nucleated cells there were by amplifying reference gene primers. The table came from immunoSEQ multiplex PCR; TCRdb's copy has only in-frame clones and leaves some out. V and J calls and clone size are those listed in that table; D and trimming were worked out from the DNA. The data hold some 260,000 clones, with 84% observed a single time. Cohort allocation depended upon clinical history that participants reported. The data belong to a study of blood T cell repertoires in COVID-19. Overall study context: From T cells, B-cell-depleted T cells, or PBMCs came the material, which was cDNA or gDNA.

The origin of this receptor is a man aged 30 to 45 with acute COVID-19. What was sequenced was PBMCs or T cells enriched from blood (not recorded which).

The chain's CDR3 is CASSWNRQTRNEKLFF. CDR3 DNA sequence: TGTGCCAGCAGCTGGAACAGACAGACACGGAATGAAAAACTGTTTTTT. The V gene is TRBV7-2, the J gene TRBJ1-4; possibly TRBD1 for D (5 bases). Germline V lookup: CDR1 SGHTA, CDR2 FQGNSA. Trimming took off 4 bases at V and 5 bases at J, with 17 bases between the two ends. This CDR3 has 16 residues.